This T cell receptor beta chain is drawn from a study of vaccination and CD4 T cells after COVID-19. With respect to this clonotype: Its antigen is unknown.

Researchers used the Oncomine TCR Beta short-read assay to sequence DNA from cultured CD4+ T cells. It was from cultured CD4+ T cells that genomic DNA was extracted. Via MiXCR, TCRdb re-called the PCR reads, giving one row per CDR3 protein. The sample lists about 7,500 distinct CDR3 sequences; about 46% were seen once. Sample treatment: roughly 11-day PBMC culture with coronavirus spike peptide pools or control peptides (ViraFEST assay). Samples of CD4+ T cells were obtained from the unexposed donor before the COVID-19 pandemic (2011-2018). There are 12 residues in the CDR3. Trimming cost V 3 bases and J 6 bases, with 9 bases left between them. From germline, CDR1 is DFQATT and CDR2 SNEGSKA (reference sequence).

The sample taken for sequencing was CD4+ T cells from blood, cultured in vitro. The TCR was taken from a human donor in good health. The chain uses TRBV20-1 and TRBJ1-5; D is uncertain. The CDR3 here is CSARAGAQPQHF. CDR3 DNA sequence: TGCAGTGCTAGGGCAGGAGCTCAGCCCCAGCATTTT.